The subject of this entry is one TCR beta chain. The data are from a study of T cell responses to AZD1222 COVID-19 vaccine. The CDR3 runs to 16 residues. The germline V gene has CDR1 LGHDT and CDR2 YNNKEL (reference sequence). Deletions cut 0 bases from V and 6 bases from J, with 18 bases between. Clones were sequenced by immunoSEQ multiplex PCR, and TCRdb holds only the in-frame ones, with some missing. The top ten hold roughly 3.8% of the sample, which has 150,000 to 200,000 clones, approximately 93% seen once. Sequences were derived from peripheral blood, sampled on day 0 of AZD1222 vaccination. The receptor was derived from an adult in good health. The chain carries TRBV3-1 (or the pseudogene TRBV3-2) and TRBJ2-7; D possibly corresponds to TRBD2 (5 bases). CDR3 region: CASSQEGRSPRGEQYF. The CDR3 region has the DNA TGTGCCAGCAGCCAAGAGGGTAGATCCCCTCGGGGCGAGCAGTACTTC.